The present T cell receptor beta chain was sequenced within a study of T-cell reconstitution after alpha-beta-depleted transplantation in children. Remarks on this clonotype: What it binds is not known.

Researchers prepared the TCRbeta library using unique molecular identifiers, the study reports. TCRdb re-derived calls from the PCR reads in MiXCR, one entry per CDR3 protein. This sample has 900,000 or so distinct CDR3 sequences, with around 15% found just once. Study-wide points: Certain patients had high TCRbeta diversity at day 60, and it came from recipient T cells and thymic progenitors that survived. The study reportedly traced alpha-beta T cells about two months after transplant to several hundred expanded graft clones. One year post-transplant, T-cell counts and diversity were largely derived from T cells produced anew.

Trimming removed 2 bases from V and 2 bases from J; junction bases left unmatched: 10. CDR1 and CDR2 from the germline V gene are WSHSY and SAAADI. The length of the CDR3 is 17 residues. The rearrangement uses TRBV10-2 and TRBJ2-3; 7 nucleotides line up with TRBD2. The sequence derives from a male patient younger than 18 who had a stem cell transplant for acute lymphoblastic leukemia, so the T cells may come from the graft donor. This specimen consisted of PBMCs, mostly from graft donor cells, obtained 360 days after TCRalphabeta/CD19-depleted stem cell transplant. As DNA, the CDR3 is TGCGCCAGCAGTGAGAGGAGACTAGCAGAGCTCACAGATACGCAGTATTTT. Translating it yields CASSERRLAELTDTQYF.